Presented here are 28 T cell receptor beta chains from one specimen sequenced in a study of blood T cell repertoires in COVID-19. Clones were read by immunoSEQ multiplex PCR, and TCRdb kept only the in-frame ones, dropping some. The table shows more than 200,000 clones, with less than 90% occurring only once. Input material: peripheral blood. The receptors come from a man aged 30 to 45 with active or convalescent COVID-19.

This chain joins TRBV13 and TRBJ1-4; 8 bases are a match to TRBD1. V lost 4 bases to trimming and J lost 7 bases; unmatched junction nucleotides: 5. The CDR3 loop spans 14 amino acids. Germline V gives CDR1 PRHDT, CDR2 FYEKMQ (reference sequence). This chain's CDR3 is CASSSGRGPEKLFF. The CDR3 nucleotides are TGTGCCAGCAGCTCCGGCAGGGGGCCTGAAAAACTGTTTTTT.

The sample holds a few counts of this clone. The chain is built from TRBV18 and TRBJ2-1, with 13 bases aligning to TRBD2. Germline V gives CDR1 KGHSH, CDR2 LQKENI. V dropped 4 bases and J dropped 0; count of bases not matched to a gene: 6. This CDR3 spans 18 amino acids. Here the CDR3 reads CASSRLAGGPSSYNEQFF. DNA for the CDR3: TGTGCCAGCTCACGACTAGCGGGGGGACCGAGCTCCTACAATGAGCAGTTCTTC.

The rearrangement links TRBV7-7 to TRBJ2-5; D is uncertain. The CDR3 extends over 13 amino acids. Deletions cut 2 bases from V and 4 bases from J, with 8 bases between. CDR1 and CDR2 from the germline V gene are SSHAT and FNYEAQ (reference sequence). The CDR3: CASSLTVSETQYF. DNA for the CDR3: TGTGCCAGCAGCTTAACAGTCTCAGAGACCCAGTACTTC.

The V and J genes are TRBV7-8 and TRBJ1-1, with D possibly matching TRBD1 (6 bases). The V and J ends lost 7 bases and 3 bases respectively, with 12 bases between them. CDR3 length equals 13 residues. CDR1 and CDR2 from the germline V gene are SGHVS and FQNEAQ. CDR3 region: CASTLGGYTEAFF. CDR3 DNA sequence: TGTGCCAGCACCCTAGGGGGTTACACTGAAGCTTTCTTT. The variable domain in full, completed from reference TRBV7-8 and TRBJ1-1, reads GAGVSQSPRYKVAKRGQDVALRCDPISGHVSLFWYQQALGQGPEFLTYFQNEAQLDKSGLPSDRFFAERPEGSVSTLKIQRTQQEDSAVYLCASTLGGYTEAFFGQGTRLTVV.

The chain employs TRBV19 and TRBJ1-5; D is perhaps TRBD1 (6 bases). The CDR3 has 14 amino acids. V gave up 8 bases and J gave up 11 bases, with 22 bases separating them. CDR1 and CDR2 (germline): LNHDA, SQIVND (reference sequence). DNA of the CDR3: TGTGCCAGTCTCTCTACCGGACAGATCGGGACCCAGCATTTT. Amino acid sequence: CASLSTGQIGTQHF.

DNA of the CDR3: TGTGCCAGCAGCACCGGGACAGGGGGCCACTCTGGGGCCAACGTCCTGACTTTC. This codes for CASSTGTGGHSGANVLTF. This chain uses TRBV6-2 or TRBV6-3 with TRBJ2-6; 12 positions match TRBD1. The V and J ends lost 6 bases and 0 bases, in that order; junction bases with no gene match: 6. Looked up from germline, CDR1 is MNHEY and CDR2 is SVGEGT. CDR3 length equals 18 residues.

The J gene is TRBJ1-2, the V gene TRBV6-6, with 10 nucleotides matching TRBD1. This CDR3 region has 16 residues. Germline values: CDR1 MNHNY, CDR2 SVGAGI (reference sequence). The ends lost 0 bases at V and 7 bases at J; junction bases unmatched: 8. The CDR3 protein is CASSYSSGQGTSGYTF. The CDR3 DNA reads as TGTGCCAGCAGTTACTCGTCGGGACAGGGGACGAGTGGCTACACCTTC.

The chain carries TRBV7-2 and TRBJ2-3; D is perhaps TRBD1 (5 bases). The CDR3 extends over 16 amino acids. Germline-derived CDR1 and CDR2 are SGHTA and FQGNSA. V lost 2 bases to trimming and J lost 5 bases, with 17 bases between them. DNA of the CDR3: TGTGCCAGCAGCTTAAAGCTGCTCAGGGATGGAGATACGCAGTATTTT. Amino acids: CASSLKLLRDGDTQYF.

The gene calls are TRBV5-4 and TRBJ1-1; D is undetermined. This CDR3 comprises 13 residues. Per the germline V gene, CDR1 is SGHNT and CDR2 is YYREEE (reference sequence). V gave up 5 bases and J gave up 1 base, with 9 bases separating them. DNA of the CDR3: TGTGCCAGCAGTTCCCCCCGGAACACTGAAGCTTTCTTT. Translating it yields CASSSPRNTEAFF.

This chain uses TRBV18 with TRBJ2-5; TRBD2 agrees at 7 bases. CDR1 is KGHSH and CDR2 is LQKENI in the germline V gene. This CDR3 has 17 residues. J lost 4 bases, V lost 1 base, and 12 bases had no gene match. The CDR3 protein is CASSPQGERTRGETQYF. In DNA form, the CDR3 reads TGTGCCAGCTCACCACAAGGGGAAAGGACTAGGGGAGAGACCCAGTACTTC.

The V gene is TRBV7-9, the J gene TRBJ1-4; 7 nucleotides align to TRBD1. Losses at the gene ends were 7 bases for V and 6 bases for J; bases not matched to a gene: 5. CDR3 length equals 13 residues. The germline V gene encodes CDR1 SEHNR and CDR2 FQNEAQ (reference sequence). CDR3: CASTDRDYEKLFF. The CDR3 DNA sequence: TGTGCCAGCACCGACAGGGACTATGAAAAACTGTTTTTT.

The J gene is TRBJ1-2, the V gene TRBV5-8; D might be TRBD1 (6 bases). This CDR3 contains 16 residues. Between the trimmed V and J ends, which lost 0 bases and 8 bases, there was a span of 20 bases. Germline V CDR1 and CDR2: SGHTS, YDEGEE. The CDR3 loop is CASSLDLWGGAGGYTF. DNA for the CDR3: TGTGCCAGCAGCTTGGACCTTTGGGGGGGCGCCGGGGGCTACACCTTC.

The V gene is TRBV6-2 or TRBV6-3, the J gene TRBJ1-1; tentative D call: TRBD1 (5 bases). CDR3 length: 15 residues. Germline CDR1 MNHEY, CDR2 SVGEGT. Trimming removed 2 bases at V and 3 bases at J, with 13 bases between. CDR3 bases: TGTGCCAGCAGTTACGACAGCGCCATGGACACTGAAGCTTTCTTT. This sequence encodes CASSYDSAMDTEAFF.

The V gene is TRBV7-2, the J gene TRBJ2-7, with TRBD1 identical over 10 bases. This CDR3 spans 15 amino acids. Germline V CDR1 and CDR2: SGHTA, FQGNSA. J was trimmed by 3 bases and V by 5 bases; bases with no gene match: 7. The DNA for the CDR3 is TGTGCCAGCAGCCTATCCGGGACAGGGGTCTACGAGCAGTACTTC. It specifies CASSLSGTGVYEQYF.

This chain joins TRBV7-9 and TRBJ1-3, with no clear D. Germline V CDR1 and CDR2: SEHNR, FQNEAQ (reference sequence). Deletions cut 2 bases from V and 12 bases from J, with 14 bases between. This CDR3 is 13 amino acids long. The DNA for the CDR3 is TGTGCCAGCAGCTTATATGGGTCGCGGCTCATATATTTT. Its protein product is CASSLYGSRLIYF.

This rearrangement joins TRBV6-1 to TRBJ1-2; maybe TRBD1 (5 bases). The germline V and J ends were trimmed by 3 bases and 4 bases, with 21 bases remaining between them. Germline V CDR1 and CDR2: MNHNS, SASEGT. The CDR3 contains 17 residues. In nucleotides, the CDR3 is TGTGCCAGCAGTGACGGGGGTCTTGTTGGGTCGGGCTATGGCTACACCTTC. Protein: CASSDGGLVGSGYGYTF.

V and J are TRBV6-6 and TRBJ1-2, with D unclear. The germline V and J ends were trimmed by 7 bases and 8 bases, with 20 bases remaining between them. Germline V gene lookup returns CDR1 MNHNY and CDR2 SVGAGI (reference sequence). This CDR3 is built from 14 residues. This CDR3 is CASTHSGSDSGYTF. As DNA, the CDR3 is TGTGCCAGCACCCACTCCGGGTCGGACTCCGGCTACACCTTC.

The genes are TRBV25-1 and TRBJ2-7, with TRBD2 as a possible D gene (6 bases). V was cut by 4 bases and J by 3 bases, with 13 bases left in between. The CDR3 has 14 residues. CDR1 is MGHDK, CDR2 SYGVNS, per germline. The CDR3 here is CASSVRGTVYEQYF. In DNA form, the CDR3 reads TGTGCCAGCAGTGTTCGGGGGACGGTCTACGAGCAGTACTTC.

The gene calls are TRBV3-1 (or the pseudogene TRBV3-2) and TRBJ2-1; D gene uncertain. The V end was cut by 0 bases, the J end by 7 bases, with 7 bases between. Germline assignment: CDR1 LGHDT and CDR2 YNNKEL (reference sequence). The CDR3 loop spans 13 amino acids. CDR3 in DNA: TGTGCCAGCAGCCAAGATCGTGCGAATGAGCAGTTCTTC. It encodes CASSQDRANEQFF.

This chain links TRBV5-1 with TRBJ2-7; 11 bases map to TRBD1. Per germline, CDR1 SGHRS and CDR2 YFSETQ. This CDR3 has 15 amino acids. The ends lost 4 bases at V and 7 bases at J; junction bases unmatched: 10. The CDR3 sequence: CASSIGTGGVEEQYF. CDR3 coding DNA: TGCGCCAGCAGCATCGGGACAGGGGGAGTAGAAGAGCAGTACTTC.

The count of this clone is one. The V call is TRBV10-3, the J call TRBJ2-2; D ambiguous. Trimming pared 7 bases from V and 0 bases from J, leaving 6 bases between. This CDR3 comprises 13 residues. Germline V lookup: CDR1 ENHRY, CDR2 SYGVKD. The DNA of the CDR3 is TGTGCCATCATGCCAGCGAACACCGGGGAGCTGTTTTTT. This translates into CAIMPANTGELFF.

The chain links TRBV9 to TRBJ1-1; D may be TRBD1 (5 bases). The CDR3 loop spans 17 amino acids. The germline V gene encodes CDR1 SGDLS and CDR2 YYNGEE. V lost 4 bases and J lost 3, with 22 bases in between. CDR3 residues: CASSSPREILSDTEAFF. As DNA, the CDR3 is TGTGCCAGCAGCTCTCCCAGGGAAATATTATCTGACACTGAAGCTTTCTTT.

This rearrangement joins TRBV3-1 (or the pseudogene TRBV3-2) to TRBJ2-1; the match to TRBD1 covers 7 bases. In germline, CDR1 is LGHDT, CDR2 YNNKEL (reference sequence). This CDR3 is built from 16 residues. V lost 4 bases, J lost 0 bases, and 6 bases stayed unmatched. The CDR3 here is CASSPMTGSSYNEQFF. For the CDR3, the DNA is TGTGCCAGCAGCCCGATGACAGGGAGCTCCTACAATGAGCAGTTCTTC.

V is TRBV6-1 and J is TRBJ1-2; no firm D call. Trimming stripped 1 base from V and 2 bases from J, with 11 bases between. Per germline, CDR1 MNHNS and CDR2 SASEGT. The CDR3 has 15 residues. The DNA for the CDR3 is TGTGCCAGCAGTGAAGGAGGAGGGATAAACTATGGCTACACCTTC. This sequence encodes CASSEGGGINYGYTF.

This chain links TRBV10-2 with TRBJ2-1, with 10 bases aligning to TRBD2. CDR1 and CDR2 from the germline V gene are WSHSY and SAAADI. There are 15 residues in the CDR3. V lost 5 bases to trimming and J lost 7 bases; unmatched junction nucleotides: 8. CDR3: CASSRAGGPSNEQFF. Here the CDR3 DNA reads TGCGCCAGCAGTCGAGCGGGGGGGCCTTCAAATGAGCAGTTCTTC.

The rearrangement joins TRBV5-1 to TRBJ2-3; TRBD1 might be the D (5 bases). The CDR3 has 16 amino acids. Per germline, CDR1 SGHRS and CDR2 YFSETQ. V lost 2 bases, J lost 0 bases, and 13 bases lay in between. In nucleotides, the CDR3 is TGCGCCAGCAGCTTATCAGGGCGATCGAGCACAGATACGCAGTATTTT. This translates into CASSLSGRSSTDTQYF.

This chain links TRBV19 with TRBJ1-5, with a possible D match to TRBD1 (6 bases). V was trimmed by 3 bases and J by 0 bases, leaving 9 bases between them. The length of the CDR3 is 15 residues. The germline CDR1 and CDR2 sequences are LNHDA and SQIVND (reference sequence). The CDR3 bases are TGTGCCAGTAGTATCGGACAGCCTAGCAATCAGCCCCAGCATTTT. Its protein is CASSIGQPSNQPQHF. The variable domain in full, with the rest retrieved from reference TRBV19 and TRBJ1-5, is DGGITQSPKYLFRKEGQNVTLSCEQNLNHDAMYWYRQDPGQGLRLIYYSQIVNDFQKGDIAEGYSVSREKKESFPLTVTSAQKNPTAFYLCASSIGQPSNQPQHFGDGTRLSIL.

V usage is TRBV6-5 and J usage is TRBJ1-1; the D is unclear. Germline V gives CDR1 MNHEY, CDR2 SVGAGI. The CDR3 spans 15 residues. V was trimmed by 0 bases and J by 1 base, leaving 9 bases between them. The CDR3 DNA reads TGTGCCAGCAGTTACTCCTTGACGGGGAACACTGAAGCTTTCTTT. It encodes CASSYSLTGNTEAFF.